These 27 T cell receptor beta chains came from one sample sequenced in a study of T cell responses to AZD1222 COVID-19 vaccine. The data were produced by immunoSEQ multiplex PCR, yet TCRdb's version contains in-frame clones alone and is incomplete. Here the sample spans more than 95,000 clones, roughly 91% being singletons. Specimen: peripheral blood, collected on day 0 of AZD1222 vaccination. These receptor sequences come from an adult in good health.

V gene TRBV5-1 combines with J gene TRBJ1-3, with D tentatively TRBD1 (5 bases). CDR3 size: 17 residues. The germline V gene encodes CDR1 SGHRS and CDR2 YFSETQ. The V end was cut by 0 bases, the J end by 1 base, with 14 bases between. In DNA, the CDR3 is TGCGCCAGCAGCTTGGGTTTCGACAGACGTTCTGGAAACACCATATATTTT. This sequence encodes CASSLGFDRRSGNTIYF.

The V and J genes are TRBV30 and TRBJ2-1; D might be TRBD2 (7 bases). Germline values: CDR1 GTSNPN, CDR2 SVGIG (reference sequence). This CDR3 comprises 15 residues. V dropped 7 bases and J dropped 2 bases, with 18 bases sitting between them. The CDR3 region is CAYTRRGGPYNEQFF. The CDR3 DNA reads as TGTGCCTACACGCGACGCGGGGGCCCCTACAATGAGCAGTTCTTC.

The CDR3 DNA sequence: TGTGCCATCAGCTCCACAGGGAAAGTACTTGGCTACACCTTC. This sequence encodes CAISSTGKVLGYTF. V gene TRBV10-3 combines with J gene TRBJ1-2; weak D call: TRBD1 (6 bases). CDR3 size: 14 residues. CDR1 is ENHRY and CDR2 is SYGVKD in the germline V gene. V lost 6 bases to trimming and J lost 7 bases, with 18 bases between them.

The chain has TRBV6-5 and TRBJ1-1, with 9 positions matching TRBD1. This CDR3 has 15 residues. Germline values: CDR1 MNHEY, CDR2 SVGAGI. V shed 6 bases and J 4 bases; nucleotides not matched to a gene: 9. CDR3 in DNA: TGTGCCAGCAGCCAGGGACAGGGAGTTTTCACTGAAGCTTTCTTT. Translating it yields CASSQGQGVFTEAFF.

The chain is built from TRBV7-8 and TRBJ1-3; D gene ambiguous. The CDR3 consists of 15 residues. Germline CDR1 SGHVS, CDR2 FQNEAQ. The germline V and J ends were trimmed by 3 bases and 0 bases, with 9 bases remaining between them. The CDR3 loop reads CASSFGPNSGNTIYF. The CDR3 region has the DNA TGTGCCAGCAGCTTCGGGCCGAACTCTGGAAACACCATATATTTT.

The table lists this clone with a count of one. The rearrangement links TRBV5-4 to TRBJ2-7; 13 bases match TRBD2. Germline V gives CDR1 SGHNT, CDR2 YYREEE (reference sequence). The CDR3 runs 16 residues. The junction had 2 bases not matched to a gene; V was cut back by 0 bases and J by 2 bases. The CDR3: CASSLGGLAGTYEQYF. The CDR3 DNA follows: TGTGCCAGCAGCTTGGGGGGACTAGCGGGGACCTACGAGCAGTACTTC.

The V gene is TRBV15, the J gene TRBJ1-1, with D uncertain. Germline V gene lookup returns CDR1 LNHNV and CDR2 YYDKDF (reference sequence). This CDR3 contains 18 residues. V shed 0 bases and J shed 1 base, with 18 bases lying between them. Here the CDR3 reads CATSREPIVNAGNTEAFF. The CDR3 DNA is TGTGCCACCAGCAGAGAACCGATTGTAAACGCGGGGAACACTGAAGCTTTCTTT.

The V and J genes are TRBV7-2 and TRBJ2-7; 9 bases map to TRBD1. Germline V gives CDR1 SGHTA, CDR2 FQGNSA. CDR3 length: 14 residues. Germline trimming cut 2 bases from V and 7 bases from J; bases unmatched to any gene: 6. Here the CDR3 reads CASSLLQGAWEQYF. CDR3 coding DNA: TGTGCCAGCAGCTTACTACAGGGGGCTTGGGAGCAGTACTTC.

The chain couples TRBV28 to TRBJ2-3; D remains unclear. CDR1 is MDHEN and CDR2 is SYDVKM in the germline V gene. The CDR3 has 11 residues. Trimming removed 6 bases from V and 4 bases from J, with 5 bases in between. The CDR3 loop is CASRDADTQYF. CDR3 coding DNA: TGTGCCAGCAGAGATGCAGATACGCAGTATTTT.

This clone was seen once. The chain joins TRBV4-2 to TRBJ2-1; 8 bases are a match to TRBD2. Looked up from germline, CDR1 is LGHNA and CDR2 is YNFKEQ. The CDR3 runs to 16 residues. Trimming removed 4 bases from V and 8 bases from J; junction bases left unmatched: 13. CDR3 region: CASSLNSGLVGYEQFF. Here the CDR3 DNA reads TGTGCCAGCAGCCTAAATTCGGGACTAGTTGGGTATGAGCAGTTCTTC.

The chain joins TRBV2 to TRBJ2-7; D is perhaps TRBD2 (6 bases). Germline assignment: CDR1 SNHLY and CDR2 FYNNEI. CDR3 size: 15 residues. V shed 6 bases and J shed 3 bases, with 18 bases lying between them. This CDR3 reads CASRPRDSWNYEQYF. CDR3 bases: TGTGCCAGCAGGCCCCGGGACTCATGGAACTACGAGCAGTACTTC.

The chain is built from TRBV10-3 and TRBJ2-5; tentative D call: TRBD1 (6 bases). The V end lost 2 bases, the J end lost 1 base, and 14 bases lay between the germline ends. The CDR3 contains 16 residues. Per germline, CDR1 ENHRY and CDR2 SYGVKD. Here the CDR3 reads CAISEPTTGIQETQYF. CDR3 nucleotide sequence: TGTGCCATCAGTGAGCCGACAACAGGGATCCAAGAGACCCAGTACTTC.

The chain employs TRBV29-1 and TRBJ1-1, with D maybe TRBD1 (5 bases). Germline assignment: CDR1 SQVTM and CDR2 ANQGSEA. The CDR3 has 12 amino acids. Trimming shortened V by 6 bases and J by 6 bases, and 14 bases separated the two germline ends. CDR3 DNA: TGCAGCGTACAACAGGATAAGGCTGAAGCTTTCTTT. Translating gives CSVQQDKAEAFF.

The J gene is TRBJ2-1, the V gene TRBV28; 8 bases map to TRBD1. CDR1 is MDHEN, CDR2 SYDVKM, per germline. This CDR3 is built from 14 residues. V lost 6 bases to trimming and J lost 9 bases; unmatched junction nucleotides: 10. The CDR3 DNA sequence: TGTGCCAGCAGACCACAGGGGGTGACGGGTGAGCAGTTCTTC. Translating it yields CASRPQGVTGEQFF.

The chain links TRBV28 to TRBJ1-1, with 9 nucleotides matching TRBD1. The germline V gene encodes CDR1 MDHEN and CDR2 SYDVKM. The CDR3 is 16 amino acids. The trim removed 3 bases at V and 5 bases at J, leaving 10 bases unmatched. CDR3 DNA sequence: TGTGCCAGCAGTTTCCCCCCACAGGGGGCCTATACTGAAGCTTTCTTT. Protein sequence: CASSFPPQGAYTEAFF.

Only one count was recorded for this clone. The V call is TRBV18, the J call TRBJ1-4; D is uncertain. The CDR3 is made up of 16 amino acids. Germline values: CDR1 KGHSH, CDR2 LQKENI. V was pared by 2 bases and J by 4 bases, with 14 bases between. CDR3 sequence reads: CASSPSPSGVNEKLFF. The CDR3 DNA is TGTGCCAGCTCACCATCCCCTTCAGGAGTTAATGAAAAACTGTTTTTT.

The V call is TRBV5-4, the J call TRBJ2-2, with D possibly TRBD2 on 5 matching bases. The CDR3 has 16 amino acids. CDR1 and CDR2 from the germline V gene are SGHNT and YYREEE (reference sequence). Trimming took off 0 bases at V and 4 bases at J, with 13 bases between the two ends. The CDR3 bases are TGTGCCAGCAGCTTGGGGGCAGGAGGAAGCACCGGGGAGCTGTTTTTT. Protein: CASSLGAGGSTGELFF.

This sequence joins TRBV15 and TRBJ2-2, with D possibly TRBD2 on 5 matching bases. The germline V gene has CDR1 LNHNV and CDR2 YYDKDF (reference sequence). The CDR3 totals 15 residues. Trimming took off 1 base at V and 1 base at J, with 7 bases between the two ends. The CDR3 loop reads CATSRVRENTGELFF. The CDR3 nucleotides read TGTGCCACCAGCAGAGTCCGGGAGAACACCGGGGAGCTGTTTTTT.

This clone was counted a single time. The genes are TRBV19 and TRBJ1-5, with TRBD1 identical over 10 bases. Unmatched junction bases numbered 6, after V lost 8 bases and J lost 5 bases. Germline V gene data show CDR1 as LNHDA and CDR2 as SQIVND (reference sequence). The CDR3 has 14 residues. CDR3 nucleotides: TGTGCCAGTCGGGACAGGGGAGGGGATCAGCCCCAGCATTTT. Translated, it gives CASRDRGGDQPQHF.

In its sample, this clone was seen a few times. V usage is TRBV15 and J usage is TRBJ2-7; D possibly corresponds to TRBD2 (5 bases). The CDR3 has 10 amino acids. CDR1 is LNHNV and CDR2 is YYDKDF in the germline V gene (reference sequence). CDR3 coding DNA: TGTGCGAAGAGGGAGTACGAGCAGTACTTC. It yields the protein CAKREYEQYF. Looking up the rest from reference TRBV15 and TRBJ2-7 gives the full variable domain: DAMVIQNPRYQVTQFGKPVTLSCSQTLNHNVMYWYQQKSSQAPKLLFHYYDKDFNNEADTPDNFQSRRPNTSFCFLDIRSPGLGDTAMYLCAKREYEQYFGPGTRLTVT.

J is TRBJ1-1 and V is TRBV10-3; 10 bases line up with TRBD1. The trim removed 7 bases at V and 1 base at J, leaving 12 bases unmatched. The CDR3 totals 17 residues. Looked up from germline, CDR1 is ENHRY and CDR2 is SYGVKD. CDR3 DNA: TGTGCCATCACCCCCGGAAGGGACAGGGGCCGGAACACTGAAGCTTTCTTT. Its translation: CAITPGRDRGRNTEAFF.

V gene TRBV19 combines with J gene TRBJ2-3, with D possibly being TRBD1 (6 bases). Trimming took 6 bases from V and 0 from J, leaving 19 bases between them. CDR3 size: 17 residues. Germline V gene sequence: CDR1 LNHDA, CDR2 SQIVND (reference sequence). The CDR3 is CASRGKQGIRSTDTQYF. CDR3 in DNA: TGTGCCAGTAGGGGTAAACAGGGAATCCGTAGCACAGATACGCAGTATTTT.

The chain carries TRBV9 and TRBJ2-7; no clear D. There are 15 residues in the CDR3. V gave up 4 bases and J gave up 4 bases, with 18 bases separating them. Germline V CDR1 and CDR2: SGDLS, YYNGEE. DNA for the CDR3: TGTGCCAGCAGCCCACAGCGCAGGTCAGATTACGAGCAGTACTTC. This gives the protein CASSPQRRSDYEQYF. Full variable domain (remainder filled in from reference TRBV9 and TRBJ2-7): DSGVTQTPKHLITATGQRVTLRCSPRSGDLSVYWYQQSLDQGLQFLIQYYNGEERAKGNILERFSAQQFPDLHSELNLSSLELGDSALYFCASSPQRRSDYEQYFGPGTRLTVT.

The V call is TRBV7-2, the J call TRBJ1-6, with D uncertain. The CDR3 runs 11 residues. The ends were cut back, 6 bases at V and 15 bases at J, with 12 bases in the middle. The germline V gene has CDR1 SGHTA and CDR2 FQGNSA. CDR3 sequence: CASRGTRSLHF. In DNA form, the CDR3 reads TGTGCCAGCAGGGGCACCCGGAGCCTCCACTTT. Supplemented by reference TRBV7-2 and TRBJ1-6, the full variable domain reads GAGVSQSPSNKVTEKGKDVELRCDPISGHTALYWYRQSLGQGLEFLIYFQGNSAPDKSGLPSDRFSAERTGGSVSTLTIQRTQQEDSAVYLCASRGTRSLHFGNGTRLTVT.

The rearrangement links TRBV19 to TRBJ2-1; TRBD2 aligns across 8 bases. The CDR3 sequence is 16 residues long. Losses at the gene ends were 5 bases for V and 1 base for J; bases not matched to a gene: 7. Germline lookup yields CDR1 LNHDA and CDR2 SQIVND (reference sequence). The CDR3 region has the DNA TGTGCCAGTAGTCCCCTGACTAGCGCATCCTACAATGAGCAGTTCTTC. This codes for CASSPLTSASYNEQFF.

V gene TRBV11-2 combines with J gene TRBJ1-6; the D gene is possibly TRBD1 (6 bases). The germline V gene encodes CDR1 SGHAT and CDR2 FQNNGV. The V end was cut by 0 bases, the J end by 6 bases, with 9 bases between. The CDR3 runs 15 residues. The DNA of the CDR3 is TGTGCCAGCAGCTTAGAATCGGACAGTAATTCACCCCTCCACTTT. It is translated as CASSLESDSNSPLHF.

Comments on this clone: The identical CDR3 is also encoded by other nucleotide sequences in the sample. This chain links TRBV18 with TRBJ1-2; 9 bases line up with TRBD1. J lost 3 bases, V lost 3 bases, and 2 bases had no gene match. The CDR3 length is 14 residues. The germline V gene encodes CDR1 KGHSH and CDR2 LQKENI. This CDR3 reads CASSPGQGHYGYTF. In DNA form, the CDR3 reads TGTGCCAGCTCACCGGGACAGGGTCACTATGGCTACACCTTC. Using reference TRBV18 and TRBJ1-2 for the parts outside the CDR3, the full variable domain is NAGVMQNPRHLVRRRGQEARLRCSPMKGHSHVYWYRQLPEEGLKFMVYLQKENIIDESGMPKERFSAEFPKEGPSILRIQQVVRGDSAAYFCASSPGQGHYGYTFGSGTRLTVV.